The 10 T cell receptor beta chains listed next were all sequenced from one sample in a study of T cell responses to AZD1222 COVID-19 vaccine. Profiled with immunoSEQ multiplex PCR; TCRdb holds only in-frame clones, not every one. The repertoire includes 150,000 or so clones, 92% of them detected once, and 1.3% sits in the top ten. Sequencing used peripheral blood, obtained 28 days after the second AZD1222 dose. These receptors were collected from an adult who received the AZD1222 COVID-19 vaccine.

A word on this clone: Germline and junction disagree at one end, which may indicate a read error. The V call is TRBV24-1, the J call TRBJ1-1; 11 nucleotides align to TRBD1. The CDR3 consists of 12 residues. CDR1 and CDR2 (germline): KGHDR, SFDVKD. The CDR3 spells CATSHPGQGEAF. The CDR3 nucleotides are TGTGCCACCAGTCACCCGGGACAGGGGGAGGCCTTT.

The rearrangement joins TRBV5-6 to TRBJ2-5, with D possibly being TRBD2 (5 bases). The V end lost 3 bases, the J end lost 4 bases, and 16 bases lay between the germline ends. The CDR3 runs 15 residues. The V gene's germline CDR1 is SGHDT and CDR2 YYEEEE. The CDR3 region has the DNA TGTGCCAGCAGCTCGTACGGGGATTGGGGAGAGACCCAGTACTTC. Encoded protein: CASSSYGDWGETQYF. The variable domain in full, completed from reference TRBV5-6 and TRBJ2-5, reads DAGVTQSPTHLIKTRGQQVTLRCSPKSGHDTVSWYQQALGQGPQFIFQYYEEEERQRGNFPDRFSGHQFPNYSSELNVNALLLGDSALYLCASSSYGDWGETQYFGPGTRLLVL.

The V call is TRBV14, the J call TRBJ2-1; D gene unclear. Germline CDR1 is SGHDN and CDR2 is FVKESK. The V end was cut by 4 bases, the J end by 15 bases, with 19 bases between. The CDR3 runs to 13 residues. The CDR3 protein is CASSRLGRIDTFF. The CDR3 DNA reads TGTGCCAGCAGCCGATTAGGACGGATTGATACGTTCTTC.

The count of this clone is one. The V and J genes are TRBV7-9 and TRBJ1-1; D not resolved. Germline V gene sequence: CDR1 SEHNR, CDR2 FQNEAQ (reference sequence). V was trimmed by 0 bases and J by 7 bases, leaving 9 bases between them. The CDR3 contains 13 residues. CDR3 sequence: CASSLAGRVEAFF. CDR3 DNA sequence: TGTGCCAGCAGCTTAGCGGGGAGGGTTGAAGCTTTCTTT.

This clone was observed a few times. One junction end disagrees with the germline gene, perhaps due to a read error. The chain couples TRBV4-2 to TRBJ2-7; 8 nucleotides align to TRBD2. Per germline, CDR1 LGHNA and CDR2 YNFKEQ. The CDR3 contains 16 residues. The CDR3 protein is CASSPRMAGGSHEQYF. DNA of the CDR3: TGTGCCAGCAGCCCTAGGATGGCGGGAGGCTCCCACGAGCAGTACTTC.

The V call is TRBV18, the J call TRBJ2-3; 7 bases align to TRBD1. The CDR3 contains 13 residues. Germline V gene sequence: CDR1 KGHSH, CDR2 LQKENI. Germline trimming cut 5 bases from V and 5 bases from J; bases unmatched to any gene: 4. The CDR3 loop reads CASSTNRGDTQYF. CDR3 sequence (DNA): TGTGCCAGCTCAACTAACAGGGGAGATACGCAGTATTTT.

V and J are TRBV23-1 and TRBJ1-5; 7 bases fit TRBD1. TRBV23-1 is annotated as an ORF whose role is uncertain. The CDR3 length is 20 residues. V was clipped by 0 bases and J by 13 bases; unmatched bases: 27. CDR3 sequence (DNA): TGCGCCAGCAGTCAATCGCCGCTTTGGGACAGCCCTACCGATTCCGGGATTCAGCATTTT. Amino acid sequence: CASSQSPLWDSPTDSGIQHF.

The chain recombines TRBV7-9 with TRBJ2-7, with 10 bases aligning to TRBD1. The CDR3 covers 16 residues. Trimming cost V 5 bases and J 5 bases; bases outside gene matches: 12. The germline V gene encodes CDR1 SEHNR and CDR2 FQNEAQ (reference sequence). For the CDR3, the DNA is TGTGCCAGCAGCCCCAAGGGGGGGGACAGGGGCAACGAGCAGTACTTC. Protein sequence: CASSPKGGDRGNEQYF. The whole variable domain, filled in from reference TRBV7-9 and TRBJ2-7, reads DTGVSQNPRHKITKRGQNVTFRCDPISEHNRLYWYRQTLGQGPEFLTYFQNEAQLEKSRLLSDRFSAERPKGSFSTLEIQRTEQGDSAMYLCASSPKGGDRGNEQYFGPGTRLTVT.

This sequence joins TRBV5-1 and TRBJ1-5; D is unclear. The CDR3 loop spans 15 amino acids. V lost 1 base to trimming and J lost 1 base, with 9 bases between them. Germline CDR1 SGHRS, CDR2 YFSETQ. As DNA, the CDR3 is TGCGCCAGCAGCTTGAGCCCCGGGAGCAATCAGCCCCAGCATTTT. Its protein product is CASSLSPGSNQPQHF.

The rearrangement uses TRBV2 and TRBJ1-6, with D unresolved. Germline CDR1 SNHLY, CDR2 FYNNEI. The CDR3 spans 14 residues. V dropped 8 bases and J dropped 8 bases, with 16 bases sitting between them. The CDR3 region is CASCRERSYSPLHF. The CDR3 DNA is TGTGCCAGCTGTAGGGAGAGGTCATATTCACCCCTCCACTTT.